The rows below give T cell receptor beta chains drawn from one sample of a study of radiation and T cells in renal cell carcinoma. Repertoires were generated with immunoSEQ multiplex PCR, while TCRdb's copy carries only in-frame clones and drops some. The table shows about 130,000 clones, with 70% to 90% occurring only once. The sample consisted of blood, taken from a patient whose treatment included radiotherapy and nephrectomy. These receptors all come from an older woman with renal cell carcinoma. The CDR3 runs from the conserved cysteine through the conserved F or W. D genes are given only for firm matches.

CDR3 protein: CASSQGIGGFDEQFF
J gene: TRBJ2-1
D gene: -
V gene: TRBV4-1

CDR3 protein: CASSFLLVRSGNTIYF
J gene: TRBJ1-3
D gene: -
V gene: TRBV7-2

CDR3 protein: CSARLAAEQFF
J gene: TRBJ2-1
D gene: -
V gene: TRBV20-1

CDR3 protein: CASSLVPGGDYEQYF
J gene: TRBJ2-7
D gene: TRBD2
V gene: TRBV27

CDR3 protein: CASSLVVRDSYGYTF
J gene: TRBJ1-2
D gene: TRBD1
V gene: TRBV7-2

CDR3 protein: CASSLLPGSSGWQYF
J gene: TRBJ2-7
D gene: -
V gene: TRBV28

CDR3 protein: CASSLKTGQRTTNEKLFF
J gene: TRBJ1-4
D gene: TRBD1
V gene: TRBV14

CDR3 protein: CASSLGILAGGPTDTQYF
J gene: TRBJ2-3
D gene: TRBD2
V gene: TRBV7-2

CDR3 protein: CASSLGPGQGKSPLHF
J gene: TRBJ1-6
D gene: TRBD1
V gene: TRBV11-2

CDR3 protein: CASTPGDRANYGYTF
J gene: TRBJ1-2
D gene: TRBD1
V gene: TRBV19

CDR3 protein: CASSSRQGWEKLFF
J gene: TRBJ1-4
D gene: TRBD1
V gene: TRBV28

CDR3 protein: CASRYRPGAEAFF
J gene: TRBJ1-1
D gene: -
V gene: TRBV2

CDR3 protein: CASGNGDGYTF
J gene: TRBJ1-2
D gene: -
V gene: TRBV19

CDR3 protein: CASSPGLAGIYEQYF
J gene: TRBJ2-7
D gene: TRBD2
V gene: TRBV6-5

CDR3 protein: CASSPPLAGGNEQYF
J gene: TRBJ2-7
D gene: TRBD2
V gene: TRBV18

CDR3 protein: CASRLYLAGEQYF
J gene: TRBJ2-3
D gene: TRBD2
V gene: TRBV28

CDR3 protein: CASSGEARFVGEQYF
J gene: TRBJ2-7
D gene: -
V gene: TRBV6-1

CDR3 protein: CASSLTVQGSGNTIYF
J gene: TRBJ1-3
D gene: -
V gene: TRBV5-1

CDR3 protein: CASSPRTGSNQPQHF
J gene: TRBJ1-5
D gene: TRBD1
V gene: TRBV27

CDR3 protein: CASSARDPGTEAFF
J gene: TRBJ1-1
D gene: -
V gene: TRBV6-1

CDR3 protein: CASKRLAGAGELFF
J gene: TRBJ2-2
D gene: -
V gene: TRBV6-1

CDR3 protein: CASSQVRDRGEQFF
J gene: TRBJ2-1
D gene: TRBD1
V gene: TRBV4-3

CDR3 protein: CASSPEDRGWTEAFF
J gene: TRBJ1-1
D gene: -
V gene: TRBV18

CDR3 protein: CSAQRETQYF
J gene: TRBJ2-5
D gene: -
V gene: TRBV20-1

CDR3 protein: CSVEEGEKLFF
J gene: TRBJ1-4
D gene: -
V gene: TRBV29-1

CDR3 protein: CASTSGGGQETQYF
J gene: TRBJ2-5
D gene: TRBD2
V gene: TRBV19

CDR3 protein: CASSPAGHGIYSGNTIYF
J gene: TRBJ1-3
D gene: -
V gene: TRBV27

CDR3 protein: CASSLELIMDRAFKRDTEAFF
J gene: TRBJ1-1
D gene: TRBD1
V gene: TRBV7-8

CDR3 protein: CASSPRGGTYNEQFF
J gene: TRBJ2-1
D gene: TRBD2
V gene: TRBV18

CDR3 protein: CASMARDYGYTF
J gene: TRBJ1-2
D gene: -
V gene: TRBV30

CDR3 protein: CASIRQGDPYEQYF
J gene: TRBJ2-7
D gene: TRBD1
V gene: TRBV6-7

CDR3 protein: CASSSPLAGGQETQYF
J gene: TRBJ2-5
D gene: TRBD2
V gene: TRBV7-2

CDR3 protein: CASSVAQAGTGELFF
J gene: TRBJ2-2
D gene: -
V gene: TRBV9

CDR3 protein: CAWSPGGAGNQPQHF
J gene: TRBJ1-5
D gene: TRBD1
V gene: TRBV30